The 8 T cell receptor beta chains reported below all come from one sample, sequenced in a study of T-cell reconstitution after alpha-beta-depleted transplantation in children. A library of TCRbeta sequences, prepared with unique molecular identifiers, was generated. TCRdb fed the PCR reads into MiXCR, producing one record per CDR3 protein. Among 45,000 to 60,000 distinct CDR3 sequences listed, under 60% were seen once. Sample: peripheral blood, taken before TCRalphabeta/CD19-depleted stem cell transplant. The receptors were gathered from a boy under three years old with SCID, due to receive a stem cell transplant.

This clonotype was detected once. The CDR3 is CASSPTQYQETQYF. CDR3 nucleotides: TGTGCCAGCAGCCCGACACAGTACCAAGAGACCCAGTACTTC. J is TRBJ2-5 and V is TRBV7-6, with D unclear. Between the trimmed V and J ends, which lost 5 bases and 0 bases, there was a span of 10 bases. This CDR3 comprises 14 residues. CDR1 and CDR2 from the germline V gene are SGHVS and FNYEAQ.

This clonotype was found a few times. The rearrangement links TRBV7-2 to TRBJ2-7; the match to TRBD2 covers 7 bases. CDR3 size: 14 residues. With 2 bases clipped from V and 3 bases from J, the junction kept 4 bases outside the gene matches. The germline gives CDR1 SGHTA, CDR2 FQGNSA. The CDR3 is CASSLSGGGYEQYF. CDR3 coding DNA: TGTGCCAGCAGCTTATCCGGCGGGGGCTACGAGCAGTACTTC.

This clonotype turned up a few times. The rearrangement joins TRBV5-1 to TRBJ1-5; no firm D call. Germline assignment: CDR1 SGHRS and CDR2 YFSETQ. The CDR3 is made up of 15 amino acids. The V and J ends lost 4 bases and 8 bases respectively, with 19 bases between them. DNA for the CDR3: TGCGCCAGCAGCCTTTCCGGTGGCCCTGCGGAGCCCCAGCATTTT. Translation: CASSLSGGPAEPQHF.

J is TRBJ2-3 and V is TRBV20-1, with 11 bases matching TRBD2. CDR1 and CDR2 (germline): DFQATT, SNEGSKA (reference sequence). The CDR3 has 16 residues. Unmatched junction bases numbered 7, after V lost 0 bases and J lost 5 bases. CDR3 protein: CSARDLLAGDGDTQYF. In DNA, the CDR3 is TGCAGTGCTAGAGATTTACTAGCGGGGGATGGAGATACGCAGTATTTT.

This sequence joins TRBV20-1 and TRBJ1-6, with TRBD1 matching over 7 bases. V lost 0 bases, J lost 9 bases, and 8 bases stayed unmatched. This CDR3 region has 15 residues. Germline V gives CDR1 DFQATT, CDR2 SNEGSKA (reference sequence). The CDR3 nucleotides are TGCAGTGCTAGAGAAAAGGTAGGGGGCAGTTCACCCCTCCACTTT. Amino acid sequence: CSAREKVGGSSPLHF.

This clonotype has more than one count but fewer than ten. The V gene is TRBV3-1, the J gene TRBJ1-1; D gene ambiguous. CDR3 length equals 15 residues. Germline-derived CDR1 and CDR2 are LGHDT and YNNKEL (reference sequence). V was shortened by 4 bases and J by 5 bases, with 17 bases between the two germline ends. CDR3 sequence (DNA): TGTGCCAGCAGCCCCATGGGCCCTAGTGGGACTGAAGCTTTCTTT. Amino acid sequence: CASSPMGPSGTEAFF.

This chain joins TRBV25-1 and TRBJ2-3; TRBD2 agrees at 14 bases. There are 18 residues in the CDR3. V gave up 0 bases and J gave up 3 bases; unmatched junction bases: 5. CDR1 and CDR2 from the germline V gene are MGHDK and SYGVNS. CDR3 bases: TGTGCCAGCAGTGAATATGGGACTAGCGGGGGTTGGACAGATACGCAGTATTTT. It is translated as CASSEYGTSGGWTDTQYF.

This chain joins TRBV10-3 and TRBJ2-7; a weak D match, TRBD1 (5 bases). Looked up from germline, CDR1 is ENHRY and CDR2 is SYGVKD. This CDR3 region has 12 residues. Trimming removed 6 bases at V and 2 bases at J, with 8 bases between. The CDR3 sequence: CAIRDTAYEQYF. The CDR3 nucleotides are TGTGCCATCAGGGACACTGCCTACGAGCAGTACTTC.